The 18 T cell receptor beta chains below were found in one sample sequenced in a study of CD8 T cells in ankylosing spondylitis. One entry per CDR3 protein, called by TCRdb with MiXCR from the 5' RACE reads. The profile covers 150,000 to 250,000 distinct CDR3 sequences, with roughly 13% appearing a single time and 16% taken by the ten largest. Material for sequencing was blood, either unsorted or a sorted T cell fraction (not recorded which). The source is a male donor with ankylosing spondylitis or in good health (not recorded which).

About this clonotype: The junction departs from the called germline gene at one end, perhaps through a read error. V is TRBV27 and J is TRBJ2-1; 9 nucleotides line up with TRBD1. The CDR3 runs 15 residues. Per the germline V gene, CDR1 is MNHEY and CDR2 is SMNVEV (reference sequence). Here the CDR3 DNA reads TGTGCCAGCACCTCGGACAGGGGACCCTACAATAAGCAGTTCTTC. Protein sequence: CASTSDRGPYNKQFF.

The chain links TRBV5-1 to TRBJ1-1; D gene uncertain. Germline V gene sequence: CDR1 SGHRS, CDR2 YFSETQ. The CDR3 has 16 amino acids. Between the trimmed V and J ends, which lost 0 bases and 1 base, there was a span of 13 bases. The CDR3 here is CASSLEDLVGNTEAFF. In DNA, the CDR3 is TGCGCCAGCAGCTTGGAGGATCTGGTGGGGAACACTGAAGCTTTCTTT.

The rearrangement joins TRBV4-1 to TRBJ2-7, with TRBD2 matching over 7 bases. Germline CDR1 MGHRA, CDR2 YSYEKL. The V segment lost 4 bases and the J segment 6 bases; nucleotides outside the gene matches: 6. There are 13 residues in the CDR3. The CDR3 region has the DNA TGCGCCAGCAGCCCGGGGACTAAAATCGAGCAGTACTTC. Translation: CASSPGTKIEQYF.

This clonotype was seen more than once but under ten times. The chain combines TRBV12-3 or TRBV12-4 with TRBJ1-2, with D unclear. V was trimmed by 4 bases and J by 4 bases, leaving 7 bases between them. The CDR3 is 12 amino acids. CDR3 in amino acids: CASSWRVYGYTF. The CDR3 bases are TGTGCCAGCAGTTGGAGGGTCTATGGCTACACCTTC.

This clonotype was observed a few times. J is TRBJ2-3 and V is TRBV2; perhaps TRBD2 as D (6 bases). Germline V CDR1 and CDR2: SNHLY, FYNNEI. This CDR3 has 16 residues. Trimming shortened V by 5 bases and J by 0 bases, and 15 bases separated the two germline ends. The CDR3 bases are TGTGCCAGCAGTCGGGACTTATCAACTAGCACAGATACGCAGTATTTT. Translated, it gives CASSRDLSTSTDTQYF.

This clonotype was seen ten or more times. The V gene is TRBV20-1, the J gene TRBJ2-7; TRBD2 aligns across 13 bases. There are 16 residues in the CDR3. The J segment lost 4 bases and the V segment lost 1 base, leaving 7 bases of the junction unmatched. Looked up from germline, CDR1 is DFQATT and CDR2 is SNEGSKA (reference sequence). In DNA, the CDR3 is TGCAGTGCTAGAGGCCGGACTAGCGGGAGTGAGTACGAGCAGTACTTC. Translation gives CSARGRTSGSEYEQYF.

The chain employs TRBV13 and TRBJ2-1; 9 bases map to TRBD2. Germline-derived CDR1 and CDR2 are PRHDT and FYEKMQ (reference sequence). This CDR3 is built from 14 residues. Unmatched junction bases numbered 6, after V lost 3 bases and J lost 9 bases. CDR3 in DNA: TGTGCCAGCAGCTTCGGACTAGCGATCGGTGAGCAGTTCTTC. It codes for CASSFGLAIGEQFF.

The chain recombines TRBV6-1 with TRBJ1-2; D uncertain. From germline, CDR1 is MNHNS and CDR2 SASEGT. Trimming removed 8 bases at V and 3 bases at J, with 10 bases between. This CDR3 is 12 amino acids long. CDR3 nucleotides: TGTGCCAGCTCTGGAGAGCACTATGGCTACACCTTC. Its protein product is CASSGEHYGYTF.

V usage is TRBV6-1 and J usage is TRBJ2-3, with 12 bases fitting TRBD1. This CDR3 contains 16 residues. J gave up 3 bases and V 7 bases, and 8 bases lay outside the gene matches. CDR1 is MNHNS, CDR2 SASEGT, per germline. The CDR3 is CASIHGGQGATDTQYF. In nucleotides, the CDR3 is TGTGCCAGCATTCACGGGGGACAGGGGGCAACAGATACGCAGTATTTT.

The V call is TRBV5-1, the J call TRBJ2-5; D remains unclear. This CDR3 has 15 residues. The V gene's germline CDR1 is SGHRS and CDR2 YFSETQ. Trimming took off 0 bases at V and 2 bases at J, with 11 bases between the two ends. The CDR3 sequence: CASSLALDGQETQYF. The CDR3 region has the DNA TGCGCCAGCAGCTTGGCGTTGGACGGTCAAGAGACCCAGTACTTC.

The gene calls are TRBV5-5 and TRBJ2-5; no clear D. Germline lookup yields CDR1 SGHKS and CDR2 YYEKEE (reference sequence). The ends were cut back, 4 bases at V and 4 bases at J, with 17 bases in the middle. There are 15 residues in the CDR3. The CDR3 nucleotides read TGTGCCAGCAGCCCAACACCACCCATGGCAGAGACCCAGTACTTC. Its protein is CASSPTPPMAETQYF.

The chain recombines TRBV2 with TRBJ2-2; 7 bases are shared with TRBD1. V gave up 6 bases and J gave up 6 bases; unmatched junction bases: 4. Germline V lookup: CDR1 SNHLY, CDR2 FYNNEI. The CDR3 contains 13 residues. The CDR3 DNA reads TGTGCCAGCAGAGATGGGACAGCCGGGGAGCTGTTTTTT. Encoded protein: CASRDGTAGELFF.

CDR3 DNA sequence: TGCAGCGTTGAGCTCCCAGGGAGGGCCTACGAGCAGTACTTC. It is translated as CSVELPGRAYEQYF. The rearrangement uses TRBV29-1 and TRBJ2-7, with TRBD2 matching over 7 bases. CDR1 and CDR2 from the germline V gene are SQVTM and ANQGSEA. CDR3 length: 14 amino acids. V lost 3 bases, J lost 2 bases, and 7 bases stayed unmatched.

In its sample, this clonotype was seen a few times. The rearrangement uses TRBV6-1 and TRBJ2-1, with D perhaps matching TRBD2 (6 bases). V gave up 3 bases and J gave up 8 bases, with 20 bases separating them. Germline V CDR1 and CDR2: MNHNS, SASEGT. This CDR3 is 16 amino acids long. CDR3 sequence reads: CASSDPGSTHPHEQFF. The CDR3 nucleotides are TGTGCCAGCAGTGACCCCGGGAGCACGCACCCTCATGAGCAGTTCTTC.

There are many counts of this clonotype. V and J are TRBV29-1 and TRBJ2-1; D gene ambiguous. From germline, CDR1 is SQVTM and CDR2 ANQGSEA. This CDR3 has 12 residues. Deletions cut 4 bases from V and 4 bases from J, with 8 bases between. CDR3 loop: CSVGASYNEQFF. The CDR3 DNA sequence: TGCAGCGTTGGAGCCTCTTACAATGAGCAGTTCTTC.

V gene TRBV6-5 combines with J gene TRBJ2-5, with unresolved D. This CDR3 is 12 amino acids long. The ends were cut back, 8 bases at V and 5 bases at J, with 12 bases in the middle. Germline values: CDR1 MNHEY, CDR2 SVGAGI. The CDR3 sequence: CASLDRHETQYF. The DNA for the CDR3 is TGTGCCAGCCTAGACCGGCACGAGACCCAGTACTTC.

This clonotype was found many times. CDR3: CASSFAQGRTEAFF. For the CDR3, the DNA is TGCGCCAGCAGCTTTGCACAGGGAAGAACTGAAGCTTTCTTT. The chain employs TRBV5-1 and TRBJ1-1, with TRBD1 as a possible D gene (6 bases). The CDR3 covers 14 residues. V was clipped by 2 bases and J by 5 bases, with 13 bases between them. The V gene's germline CDR1 is SGHRS and CDR2 YFSETQ.

This clonotype appeared many times. The V call is TRBV29-1, the J call TRBJ1-2; a weak D match, TRBD1 (5 bases). The V and J ends lost 5 bases and 8 bases respectively, with 15 bases between them. This CDR3 spans 12 amino acids. Per germline, CDR1 SQVTM and CDR2 ANQGSEA. The CDR3 DNA reads TGCAGCGTTCGTCCCCTCTCAGGGGGCTACACCTTC. Translation: CSVRPLSGGYTF.